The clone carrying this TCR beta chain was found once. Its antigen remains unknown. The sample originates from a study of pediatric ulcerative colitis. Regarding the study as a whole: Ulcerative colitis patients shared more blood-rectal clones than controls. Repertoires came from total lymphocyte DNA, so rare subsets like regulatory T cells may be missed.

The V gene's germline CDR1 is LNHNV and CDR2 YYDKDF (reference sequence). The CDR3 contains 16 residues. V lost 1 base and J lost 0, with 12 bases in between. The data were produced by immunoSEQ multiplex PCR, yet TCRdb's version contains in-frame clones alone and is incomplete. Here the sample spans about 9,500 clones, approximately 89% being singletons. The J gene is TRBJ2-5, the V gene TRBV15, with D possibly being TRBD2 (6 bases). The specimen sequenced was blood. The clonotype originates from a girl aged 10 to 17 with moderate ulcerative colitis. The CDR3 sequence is CATSRGDLRYQETQYF. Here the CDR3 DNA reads TGTGCCACCAGCAGAGGGGACTTGCGGTACCAAGAGACCCAGTACTTC. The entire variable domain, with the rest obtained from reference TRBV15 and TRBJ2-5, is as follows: DAMVIQNPRYQVTQFGKPVTLSCSQTLNHNVMYWYQQKSSQAPKLLFHYYDKDFNNEADTPDNFQSRRPNTSFCFLDIRSPGLGDTAMYLCATSRGDLRYQETQYFGPGTRLLVL.